This T cell receptor beta chain derives from a study of neurological immune-mediated disorders. Time point given: longitudinal time-point 3. V trimming: 4 bases; J trimming: 5 bases; junction bases outside the gene matches: 9. There are 16 residues in the CDR3. The germline gives CDR1 SGHRS, CDR2 YFSETQ. Each CDR3 protein is one row after TCRdb ran MiXCR on the 5' RACE reads. The profile shows tens of thousands of distinct CDR3 sequences, 9.5% to 15% of them singletons. This clonotype was seen repeatedly, ten times or more. This chain links TRBV5-1 with TRBJ1-6; 7 bases line up with TRBD1. The receptor's source is a male donor with HTLV-1-associated myelopathy (HAM/TSP). The sequencing sample was made of PBMCs. The CDR3 sequence: CASSLVPGQNNSPLHF. Here the CDR3 DNA reads TGCGCCAGCAGCCTAGTGCCGGGACAGAATAATTCACCCCTCCACTTT. The variable domain in full, with the rest retrieved from reference TRBV5-1 and TRBJ1-6, is KAGVTQTPRYLIKTRGQQVTLSCSPISGHRSVSWYQQTPGQGLQFLFEYFSETQRNKGNFPGRFSGRQFSNSRSEMNVSTLELGDSALYLCASSLVPGQNNSPLHFGNGTRLTVT.